A single sample is the source of the 19 T cell receptor beta chains below, sequenced in a study of blood T cell repertoires in COVID-19. The protocol was immunoSEQ multiplex PCR, while the TCRdb copy is restricted to in-frame clones and leaves out a portion. The table shows approximately 150,000 clones, with about 89% occurring only once. The sample taken for sequencing was peripheral blood. These receptors came from a man in his fifties or sixties who had recovered from COVID-19.

This sequence joins TRBV7-9 and TRBJ2-3; D possibly corresponds to TRBD2 (7 bases). The CDR3 spans 14 residues. CDR1 is SEHNR and CDR2 is FQNEAQ in the germline V gene (reference sequence). V dropped 2 bases and J dropped 4 bases, with 10 bases sitting between them. The CDR3 region is CASSLTGGPDTQYF. The CDR3 nucleotides read TGTGCCAGCAGCTTAACCGGGGGGCCAGATACGCAGTATTTT. Using reference TRBV7-9 and TRBJ2-3 for the parts outside the CDR3, the full variable domain is DTGVSQNPRHKITKRGQNVTFRCDPISEHNRLYWYRQTLGQGPEFLTYFQNEAQLEKSRLLSDRFSAERPKGSFSTLEIQRTEQGDSAMYLCASSLTGGPDTQYFGPGTRLTVL.

This chain joins TRBV12-2 and TRBJ1-5; TRBD1, as called in the table, went unchecked against the DNA. TRBV12-2 is a pseudogene locus. This CDR3 is 17 amino acids long. CDR3 amino acids: CASRSAGGPASNQPQHF. The CDR3 DNA sequence: TGTGCAAGTCGCTCCGCAGGGGGGCCCGCGAGCAATCAGCCCCAGCATTTT.

This chain joins TRBV19 and TRBJ1-3; 9 nucleotides agree with TRBD1. Germline loops: CDR1 LNHDA, CDR2 SQIVND (reference sequence). V dropped 2 bases and J dropped 2; count of bases not matched to a gene: 7. CDR3 length: 17 amino acids. The CDR3 protein is CASSIRSTGGTGNTIYF. CDR3 in DNA: TGTGCCAGTAGTATACGATCAACAGGGGGCACTGGAAACACCATATATTTT.

The J gene is TRBJ1-3, the V gene TRBV30; 7 positions agree with TRBD1. Germline values: CDR1 GTSNPN, CDR2 SVGIG (reference sequence). V lost 3 bases to trimming and J lost 2 bases; unmatched junction nucleotides: 10. The CDR3 is made up of 16 amino acids. The CDR3 bases are TGTGCCTGGAGCGTATCGGGCGGGACAGCTGGAAACACCATATATTTT. It encodes CAWSVSGGTAGNTIYF. The full variable domain, with the rest looked up from reference TRBV30 and TRBJ1-3, is SQTIHQWPATLVQPVGSPLSLECTVEGTSNPNLYWYRQAAGRGLQLLFYSVGIGQISSEVPQNLSASRPQDRQFILSSKKLLLSDSGFYLCAWSVSGGTAGNTIYFGEGSWLTVV.

The chain joins TRBV12-5 to TRBJ2-2, with 7 bases identical to TRBD1. Germline CDR1 is LGHNT and CDR2 is FRNRAP. The V gene end was trimmed by 5 bases and the J gene end by 3 bases; junction bases not matched to a gene: 12. The length of the CDR3 is 17 residues. The CDR3 region is CASGPSTGTAYTGELFF. In DNA, the CDR3 is TGTGCTAGTGGTCCATCTACCGGGACAGCCTACACCGGGGAGCTGTTTTTT.

The chain carries TRBV27 and TRBJ1-6; possible D gene TRBD1, 5 bases. The ends were cut back, 7 bases at V and 5 bases at J, with 18 bases in the middle. This CDR3 spans 16 amino acids. CDR1 and CDR2 from the germline V gene are MNHEY and SMNVEV (reference sequence). CDR3 nucleotide sequence: TGTGCCAGCACCCTAAACCCGACAGTTAATAATTCACCCCTCCACTTT. This codes for CASTLNPTVNNSPLHF.

The rearrangement joins TRBV15 to TRBJ2-7, with unresolved D. The CDR3 has 16 residues. Between the trimmed V and J ends, which lost 0 bases and 6 bases, there was a span of 18 bases. The V gene's germline CDR1 is LNHNV and CDR2 YYDKDF (reference sequence). For the CDR3, the DNA is TGTGCCACCAGCAGAGATAAGAGGATTCCCATTTCCGAGCAGTACTTC. Translating gives CATSRDKRIPISEQYF.

The CDR3 reads CASSLEGVNTEAFF. CDR3 nucleotides: TGTGCCAGCAGCTTAGAAGGGGTGAACACTGAAGCTTTCTTT. The chain couples TRBV11-2 to TRBJ1-1, with a weak D call TRBD1 (5 bases). Trimming removed 0 bases from V and 0 bases from J, with 5 bases in between. The CDR3 is made up of 14 amino acids. Germline assignment: CDR1 SGHAT and CDR2 FQNNGV. The variable domain in full, with the rest retrieved from reference TRBV11-2 and TRBJ1-1, is EAGVAQSPRYKIIEKRQSVAFWCNPISGHATLYWYQQILGQGPKLLIQFQNNGVVDDSQLPKDRFSAERLKGVDSTLKIQPAKLEDSAVYLCASSLEGVNTEAFFGQGTRLTVV.

The chain employs TRBV5-1 and TRBJ2-7; 8 nucleotides line up with TRBD1. The length of the CDR3 is 15 residues. Germline V gene data show CDR1 as SGHRS and CDR2 as YFSETQ. Trimming took 4 bases from V and 4 from J; bases not matched to a gene: 10. CDR3 protein: CASSATDRAPYEQYF. CDR3 DNA: TGCGCCAGCAGCGCGACGGACAGGGCGCCTTACGAGCAGTACTTC.

The chain combines TRBV18 with TRBJ1-2; D unresolved. V lost 0 bases and J 14 bases, leaving 19 bases between the germline ends. Germline V gene data show CDR1 as KGHSH and CDR2 as LQKENI. The CDR3 sequence is 14 residues long. CDR3 residues: CASSPPFLTSMRTF. The CDR3 nucleotides are TGTGCCAGCTCACCACCGTTTTTGACGTCTATGCGGACCTTC.

The genes are TRBV7-9 and TRBJ2-5; D possibly corresponds to TRBD2 (5 bases). V was shortened by 2 bases and J by 5 bases, with 12 bases between the two germline ends. The CDR3 loop spans 14 amino acids. CDR1 and CDR2 from the germline V gene are SEHNR and FQNEAQ (reference sequence). DNA of the CDR3: TGTGCCAGCAGCTTATCTGGCGGGTTGGAGACCCAGTACTTC. It encodes CASSLSGGLETQYF.

V gene TRBV13 combines with J gene TRBJ2-7; 7 nucleotides align to TRBD1. The CDR3 totals 15 residues. Germline CDR1 reads PRHDT; CDR2 reads FYEKMQ (reference sequence). Trimming at V came to 1 base and at J to 6 bases, leaving 9 bases not matched to a gene. In DNA, the CDR3 is TGTGCCAGCAGCTTAGAGGGGGCAATGGGGAGCGAGCAGTACTTC. Translating gives CASSLEGAMGSEQYF.

This chain connects TRBV5-1 to TRBJ1-5; 8 nucleotides match TRBD1. Trimming cost V 4 bases and J 5 bases; bases outside gene matches: 5. The CDR3 contains 14 residues. Germline V gene lookup returns CDR1 SGHRS and CDR2 YFSETQ. The CDR3: CASSDGQGDQPQHF. CDR3 DNA: TGCGCCAGCAGCGATGGACAGGGCGATCAGCCCCAGCATTTT.

The chain joins TRBV7-2 to TRBJ2-2, with D possibly TRBD2 on 6 matching bases. Germline V gene data show CDR1 as SGHTA and CDR2 as FQGNSA. Trimming stripped 5 bases from V and 5 bases from J, with 15 bases between. The CDR3 covers 15 residues. Here the CDR3 DNA reads TGTGCCAGCAGCCCCGGTCGACTAGATACCGGGGAGCTGTTTTTT. This gives the protein CASSPGRLDTGELFF.

The rearrangement joins TRBV6-5 to TRBJ2-5; maybe TRBD2 (6 bases). The CDR3 has 14 residues. The germline V and J ends were trimmed by 5 bases and 4 bases, with 14 bases remaining between them. Germline CDR1 reads MNHEY; CDR2 reads SVGAGI. For the CDR3, the DNA is TGTGCCAGCAGTACGACTAGGGGTGGAGAGACCCAGTACTTC. This sequence encodes CASSTTRGGETQYF.

CDR3 protein: CASSLGVGTGDFF. In DNA, the CDR3 is TGTGCCAGCAGTTTAGGGGTTGGGACAGGCGACTTCTTC. The chain links TRBV27 to TRBJ2-1; 8 bases match TRBD1. V lost 2 bases and J lost 16; bases outside the gene matches: 10. CDR3 length equals 13 residues. Germline-derived CDR1 and CDR2 are MNHEY and SMNVEV (reference sequence).

V and J are TRBV7-9 and TRBJ2-7; D is ambiguous. The germline gives CDR1 SEHNR, CDR2 FQNEAQ (reference sequence). Trimming pared 6 bases from V and 0 bases from J, leaving 9 bases between. The CDR3 contains 13 residues. The CDR3 here is CASRPAHSYEQYF. The DNA for the CDR3 is TGTGCCAGCAGGCCCGCACACTCCTACGAGCAGTACTTC.

V usage is TRBV7-2 and J usage is TRBJ1-1, with D possibly TRBD1 on 6 matching bases. The length of the CDR3 is 15 residues. The ends were cut back, 7 bases at V and 4 bases at J, with 19 bases in the middle. Germline CDR1 and CDR2: SGHTA and FQGNSA. The CDR3 spells CASTTSGGWGTEAFF. CDR3 bases: TGTGCCAGCACTACTAGCGGGGGCTGGGGCACTGAAGCTTTCTTT. Together with reference TRBV7-2 and TRBJ1-1, the CDR3 gives the full variable domain: GAGVSQSPSNKVTEKGKDVELRCDPISGHTALYWYRQSLGQGLEFLIYFQGNSAPDKSGLPSDRFSAERTGGSVSTLTIQRTQQEDSAVYLCASTTSGGWGTEAFFGQGTRLTVV.

This chain uses TRBV5-1 with TRBJ2-1; TRBD2 matches at 8 bases. Germline V gives CDR1 SGHRS, CDR2 YFSETQ. The CDR3 contains 17 residues. V shed 8 bases, J shed 4 bases, and the junction held 17 bases outside the gene matches. The CDR3 protein is CASRSTFQRGIYNEQFF. The CDR3, as DNA: TGCGCCAGTAGATCGACCTTCCAGCGGGGGATTTACAATGAGCAGTTCTTC.